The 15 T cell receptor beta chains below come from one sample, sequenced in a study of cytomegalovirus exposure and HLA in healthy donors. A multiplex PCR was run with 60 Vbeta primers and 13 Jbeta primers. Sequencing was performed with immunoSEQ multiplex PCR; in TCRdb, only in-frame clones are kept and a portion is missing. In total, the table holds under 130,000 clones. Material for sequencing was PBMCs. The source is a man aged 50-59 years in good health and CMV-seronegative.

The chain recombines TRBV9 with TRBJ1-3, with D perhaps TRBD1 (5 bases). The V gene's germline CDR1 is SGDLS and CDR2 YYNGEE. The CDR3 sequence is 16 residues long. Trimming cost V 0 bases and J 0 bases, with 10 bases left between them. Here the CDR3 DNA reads TGTGCCAGCAGCGTAGACAGGCCATTCTCTGGAAACACCATATATTTT. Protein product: CASSVDRPFSGNTIYF.

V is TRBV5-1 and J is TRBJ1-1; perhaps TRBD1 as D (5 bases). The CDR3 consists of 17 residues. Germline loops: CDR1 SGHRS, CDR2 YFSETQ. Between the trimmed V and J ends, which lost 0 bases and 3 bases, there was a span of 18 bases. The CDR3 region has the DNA TGCGCCAGCAGCTTGGGATCACCCGCGACAGATTACACTGAAGCTTTCTTT. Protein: CASSLGSPATDYTEAFF.

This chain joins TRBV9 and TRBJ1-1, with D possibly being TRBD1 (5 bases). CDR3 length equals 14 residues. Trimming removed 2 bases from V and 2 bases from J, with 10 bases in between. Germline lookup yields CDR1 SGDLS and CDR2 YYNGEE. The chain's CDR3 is CASSVDSSNTEAFF. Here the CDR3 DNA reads TGTGCCAGCAGCGTTGACAGCTCTAACACTGAAGCTTTCTTT. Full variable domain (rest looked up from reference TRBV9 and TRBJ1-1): DSGVTQTPKHLITATGQRVTLRCSPRSGDLSVYWYQQSLDQGLQFLIQYYNGEERAKGNILERFSAQQFPDLHSELNLSSLELGDSALYFCASSVDSSNTEAFFGQGTRLTVV.

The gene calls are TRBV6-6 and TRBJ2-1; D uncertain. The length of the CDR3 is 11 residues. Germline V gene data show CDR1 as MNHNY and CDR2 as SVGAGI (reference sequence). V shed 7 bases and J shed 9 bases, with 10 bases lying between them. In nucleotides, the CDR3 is TGTGCCAGCACCTATTCTGGTGAGCAGTTCTTC. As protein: CASTYSGEQFF.

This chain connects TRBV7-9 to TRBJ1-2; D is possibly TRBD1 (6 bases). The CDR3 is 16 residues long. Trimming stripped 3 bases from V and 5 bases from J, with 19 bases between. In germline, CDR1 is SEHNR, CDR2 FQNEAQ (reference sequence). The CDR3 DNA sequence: TGTGCCAGCAGCTTGGCCGCTAGCAGGGGTGGATATGGCTACACCTTC. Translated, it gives CASSLAASRGGYGYTF.

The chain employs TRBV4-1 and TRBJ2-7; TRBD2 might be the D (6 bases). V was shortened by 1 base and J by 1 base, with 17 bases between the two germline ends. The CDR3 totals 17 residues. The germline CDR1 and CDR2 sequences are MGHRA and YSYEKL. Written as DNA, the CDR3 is TGCGCCAGCAGCCAAGGCACCGAGGTGGGGGGATCCTACGAGCAGTACTTC. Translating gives CASSQGTEVGGSYEQYF.

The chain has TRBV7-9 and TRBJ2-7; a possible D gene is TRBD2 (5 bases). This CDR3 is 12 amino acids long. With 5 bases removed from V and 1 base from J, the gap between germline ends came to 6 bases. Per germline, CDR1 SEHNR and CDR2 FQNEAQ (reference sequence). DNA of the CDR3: TGTGCCAGCAGCCGAGGGTCCTACGAGCAGTACTTC. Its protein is CASSRGSYEQYF.

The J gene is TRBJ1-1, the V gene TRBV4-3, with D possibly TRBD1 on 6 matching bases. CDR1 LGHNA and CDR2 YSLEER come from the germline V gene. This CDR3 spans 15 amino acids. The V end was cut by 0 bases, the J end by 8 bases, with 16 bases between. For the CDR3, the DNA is TGCGCCAGCAGCCAAGAGAGGGGGGGGTGGATCGAAGCTTTCTTT. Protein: CASSQERGGWIEAFF.

The CDR3 protein is CASSFQRDRVTEAFF. In DNA, the CDR3 is TGTGCCAGCAGCTTCCAGAGGGACAGGGTGACTGAAGCTTTCTTT. This chain joins TRBV5-4 and TRBJ1-1; 9 positions match TRBD1. There are 15 residues in the CDR3. Germline V gene sequence: CDR1 SGHNT, CDR2 YYREEE (reference sequence). The junction had 7 bases not matched to a gene; V was cut back by 2 bases and J by 5 bases.

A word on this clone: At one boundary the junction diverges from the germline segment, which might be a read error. Here the CDR3 reads CASSLDRSSDNEQFF. CDR3 coding DNA: TGCGCCAGCAGCTTGGACCGGAGCTCCGACAATGAGCAGTTCTTC. The chain uses TRBV5-1 and TRBJ2-1; D gene ambiguous. Germline CDR1 is SGHRS and CDR2 is YFSETQ. The CDR3 is 15 residues long.

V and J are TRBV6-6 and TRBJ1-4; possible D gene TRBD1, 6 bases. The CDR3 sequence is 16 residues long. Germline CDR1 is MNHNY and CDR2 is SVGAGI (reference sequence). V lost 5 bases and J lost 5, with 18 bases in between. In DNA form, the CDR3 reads TGTGCCAGCAGTCCCAGCCTGACAGGCGGGAATGAAAAACTGTTTTTT. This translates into CASSPSLTGGNEKLFF.

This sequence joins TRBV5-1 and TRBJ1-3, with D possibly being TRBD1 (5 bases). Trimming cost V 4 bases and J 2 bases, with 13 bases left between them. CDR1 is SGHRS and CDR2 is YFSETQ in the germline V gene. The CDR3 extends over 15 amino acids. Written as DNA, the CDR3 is TGCGCCAGCAGCAGAGAGGGGAGGCCTGGAAACACCATATATTTT. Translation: CASSREGRPGNTIYF. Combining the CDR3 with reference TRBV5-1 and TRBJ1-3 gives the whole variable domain KAGVTQTPRYLIKTRGQQVTLSCSPISGHRSVSWYQQTPGQGLQFLFEYFSETQRNKGNFPGRFSGRQFSNSRSEMNVSTLELGDSALYLCASSREGRPGNTIYFGEGSWLTVV.

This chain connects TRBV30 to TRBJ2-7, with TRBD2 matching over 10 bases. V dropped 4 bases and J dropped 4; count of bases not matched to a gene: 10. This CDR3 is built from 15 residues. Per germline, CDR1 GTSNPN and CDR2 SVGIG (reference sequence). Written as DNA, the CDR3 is TGTGCCTGGAATCAACTAGCGGGGAGTGGTTACGAGCAGTACTTC. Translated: CAWNQLAGSGYEQYF. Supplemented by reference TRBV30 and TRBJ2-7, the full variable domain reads SQTIHQWPATLVQPVGSPLSLECTVEGTSNPNLYWYRQAAGRGLQLLFYSVGIGQISSEVPQNLSASRPQDRQFILSSKKLLLSDSGFYLCAWNQLAGSGYEQYFGPGTRLTVT.

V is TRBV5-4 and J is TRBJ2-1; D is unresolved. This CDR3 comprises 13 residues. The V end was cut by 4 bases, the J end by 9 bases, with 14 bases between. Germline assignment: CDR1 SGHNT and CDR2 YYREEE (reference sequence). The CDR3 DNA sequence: TGTGCCAGCAGCGATGTCCGAGGTGGTGAGCAGTTCTTC. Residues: CASSDVRGGEQFF.

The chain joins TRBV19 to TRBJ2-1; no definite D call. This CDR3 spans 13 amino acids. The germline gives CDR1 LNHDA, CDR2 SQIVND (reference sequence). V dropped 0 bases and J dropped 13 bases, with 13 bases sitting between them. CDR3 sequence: CASSIDLGPRQFF. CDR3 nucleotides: TGTGCCAGTAGTATAGATCTTGGCCCCCGTCAGTTCTTC.